Shown below are 9 T cell receptor beta chains from a single sample sequenced in a study of control samples from healthy donors and cancer patients. Generated by immunoSEQ multiplex PCR, the TCRdb table keeps only in-frame clones and is missing some. The sample includes around 130,000 clones, roughly nine tenths of them seen just once. The source material was PBMCs. The receptor source for this set is a man in his forties or fifties with head and neck cancer.

The DNA for the CDR3 is TGTGCCAGCAGTGGACAGGGGACTAATGAAAAACTGTTTTTT. It is translated as CASSGQGTNEKLFF. V gene TRBV28 combines with J gene TRBJ1-4, with 9 bases that match TRBD1. Germline CDR1 reads MDHEN; CDR2 reads SYDVKM. The CDR3 spans 14 residues. V was clipped by 5 bases and J by 2 bases; unmatched bases: 0.

This clone was observed a single time. Written as DNA, the CDR3 is TGTGCCAGTAGTACCAGCGGGAGGGTCGCGCAGTATTTT. Its protein product is CASSTSGRVAQYF. The chain couples TRBV19 to TRBJ2-3; 10 bases agree with TRBD2. The CDR3 is 13 amino acids. Germline V gene lookup returns CDR1 LNHDA and CDR2 SQIVND (reference sequence). Trimming cost V 4 bases and J 10 bases; bases outside gene matches: 5.

This rearrangement joins TRBV5-1 to TRBJ1-1; no firm D call. V shed 3 bases and J shed 1 base, with 7 bases lying between them. Germline CDR1 reads SGHRS; CDR2 reads YFSETQ. This CDR3 region has 13 residues. Here the CDR3 reads CASSYHSNTEAFF. CDR3 sequence (DNA): TGCGCCAGCAGCTACCACTCGAACACTGAAGCTTTCTTT.

The V call is TRBV27, the J call TRBJ2-7; D remains ambiguous. Trimming removed 0 bases at V and 9 bases at J, with 15 bases between. Looked up from germline, CDR1 is MNHEY and CDR2 is SMNVEV (reference sequence). The CDR3 spans 14 residues. CDR3 amino acids: CASSLSGSHRTQYF. Here the CDR3 DNA reads TGTGCCAGCAGTTTATCGGGCAGCCATCGGACGCAGTACTTC.

V and J are TRBV18 and TRBJ1-2; the D gene is possibly TRBD1 (5 bases). V dropped 4 bases and J dropped 11 bases, with 20 bases sitting between them. The germline gives CDR1 KGHSH, CDR2 LQKENI. The CDR3 runs 14 residues. Here the CDR3 reads CASSLGESTELYTF. For the CDR3, the DNA is TGTGCCAGCTCACTGGGGGAATCGACAGAACTATACACCTTC.

This rearrangement joins TRBV7-6 to TRBJ2-6; 11 bases align to TRBD2. Losses at the gene ends were 5 bases for V and 2 bases for J; bases not matched to a gene: 17. The CDR3 has 21 amino acids. Germline V gene lookup returns CDR1 SGHVS and CDR2 FNYEAQ. As DNA, the CDR3 is TGTGCCAGCAGCCGGCGGACTAGCGGGTCGGATACCCAGGCTGGGGCCAACGTCCTGACTTTC. Amino acid sequence: CASSRRTSGSDTQAGANVLTF.

A remark on this clone: An end of the junction differs from the germline gene, which may be a read error. The genes are TRBV5-4 and TRBJ2-7, with D unclear. The CDR3 runs to 14 residues. Germline values: CDR1 SGHNT, CDR2 YYREEE (reference sequence). The CDR3, as DNA: TGTGCCAGCAGCGAAACGATCCGCTCCAACGAGCAGTACTTC. This translates into CASSETIRSNEQYF.

This chain's CDR3 is CAISEGLAVTGELFF. In DNA, the CDR3 is TGTGCCATCAGTGAAGGACTAGCGGTTACCGGGGAGCTGTTTTTT. This chain connects TRBV10-3 to TRBJ2-2; 10 nucleotides agree with TRBD2. Germline assignment: CDR1 ENHRY and CDR2 SYGVKD. Trimming took 3 bases from V and 5 from J; bases not matched to a gene: 3. This CDR3 region has 15 residues.

The V and J genes are TRBV7-8 and TRBJ2-7; TRBD1 aligns across 8 bases. From germline, CDR1 is SGHVS and CDR2 FQNEAQ. There are 15 residues in the CDR3. The trim removed 0 bases at V and 3 bases at J, leaving 4 bases unmatched. The CDR3 coding sequence is TGTGCCAGCAGCTTAGCGACAGGGGTGGGCTACGAGCAGTACTTC. Translation: CASSLATGVGYEQYF.